These 3 T cell receptor beta chains came from one sample sequenced in a study of cytomegalovirus exposure and HLA in healthy donors. The method was immunoSEQ multiplex PCR; TCRdb's version includes in-frame clones alone and lacks a portion of them. The table shows 120,000 to 150,000 clones, with around 90% occurring only once. Sequenced: PBMCs. These TCRs come from a young man in good health and CMV-seropositive.

This clone was seen a single time. The J gene is TRBJ1-2, the V gene TRBV6-1, with TRBD1 as a possible D gene (6 bases). This CDR3 is 13 amino acids long. With 8 bases removed from V and 7 bases from J, the gap between germline ends came to 17 bases. Germline V lookup: CDR1 MNHNS, CDR2 SASEGT. In nucleotides, the CDR3 is TGTGCCAGCCTTACCAGGGGCGTAGCTGGCTACACCTTC. It specifies CASLTRGVAGYTF.

This clone has more than one count but fewer than ten. The DNA for the CDR3 is TGCGCCAGCAGCTTGGACGGGACAGGGATCGGAAATTCACCCCTCCACTTT. Its translation: CASSLDGTGIGNSPLHF. This chain connects TRBV5-1 to TRBJ1-6; 9 bases line up with TRBD1. Trimming cost V 0 bases and J 7 bases; bases outside gene matches: 8. The CDR3 extends over 17 amino acids. Per germline, CDR1 SGHRS and CDR2 YFSETQ.

The rearrangement joins TRBV13 to TRBJ1-2; 7 bases match TRBD1. The V and J ends lost 5 bases and 5 bases, in that order; junction bases with no gene match: 17. Germline loops: CDR1 PRHDT, CDR2 FYEKMQ (reference sequence). The CDR3 is made up of 17 amino acids. For the CDR3, the DNA is TGTGCCAGCAGCAACGGGACAGATGGGCCCCCGGGATATGGCTACACCTTC. Residues: CASSNGTDGPPGYGYTF.